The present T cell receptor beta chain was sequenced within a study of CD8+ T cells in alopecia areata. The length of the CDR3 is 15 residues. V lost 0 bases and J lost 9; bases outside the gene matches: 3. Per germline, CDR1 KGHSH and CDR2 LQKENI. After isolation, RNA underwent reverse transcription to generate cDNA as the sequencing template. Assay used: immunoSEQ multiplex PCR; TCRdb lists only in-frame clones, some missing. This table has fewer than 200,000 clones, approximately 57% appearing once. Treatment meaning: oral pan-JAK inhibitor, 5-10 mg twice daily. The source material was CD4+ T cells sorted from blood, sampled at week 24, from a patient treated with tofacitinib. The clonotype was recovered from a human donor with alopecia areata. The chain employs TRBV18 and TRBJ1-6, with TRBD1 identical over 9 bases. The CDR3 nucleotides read TGTGCCAGCTCACCACCGGGACAGGGACTTTCACCCCTCCACTTT. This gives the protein CASSPPGQGLSPLHF.